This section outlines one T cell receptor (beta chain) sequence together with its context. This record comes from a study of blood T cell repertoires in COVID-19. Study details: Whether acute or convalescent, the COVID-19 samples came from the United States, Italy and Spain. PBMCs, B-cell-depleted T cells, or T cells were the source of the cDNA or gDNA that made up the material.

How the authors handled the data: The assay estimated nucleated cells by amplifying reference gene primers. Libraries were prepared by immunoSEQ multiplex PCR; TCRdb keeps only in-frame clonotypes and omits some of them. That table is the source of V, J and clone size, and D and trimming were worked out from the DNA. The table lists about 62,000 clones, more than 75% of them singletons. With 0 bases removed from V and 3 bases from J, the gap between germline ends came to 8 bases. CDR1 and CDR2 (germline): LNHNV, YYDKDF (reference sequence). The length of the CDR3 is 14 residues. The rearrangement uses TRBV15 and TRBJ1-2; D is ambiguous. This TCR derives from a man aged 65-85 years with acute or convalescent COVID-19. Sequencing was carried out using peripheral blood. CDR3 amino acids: CATSRDGGYYGYTF. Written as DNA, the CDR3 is TGTGCCACCAGCAGAGATGGAGGGTACTATGGCTACACCTTC.